This is a list of T cell receptor beta chains from one sample in a study of blood T cells in healthy people across ages. TCRdb called the 5' RACE reads again in MiXCR, with one record for every CDR3 protein. Among roughly 1.6 million distinct CDR3 sequences, about 32% were seen once, and the ten largest hold around 10%. The sample was blood. These receptors were taken from a woman aged 30 to 39 in good health. CDR3s include the opening cysteine and the closing phenylalanine or tryptophan. The order of the fields is V gene, J gene, D gene, clone size, CDR3 DNA, CDR3 protein. D genes are given only for firm matches. The listing skips clone size in some rows; elsewhere it reads once, few, many or a size class.

v_gene: TRBV5-1
j_gene: TRBJ2-2
d_gene: .
abundance: .
CDR3nt: TGCGCCAGCAGCTTAACGGGACACACCGGGGAGCTGTTTTTT
CDR3aa: CASSLTGHTGELFF

v_gene: TRBV20-1
j_gene: TRBJ2-7
d_gene: TRBD2
abundance: .
CDR3nt: TGCAGTGCGCCAATAGCGGGAGGGCCCTACGAGCAGTACTTC
CDR3aa: CSAPIAGGPYEQYF

v_gene: TRBV6-6
j_gene: TRBJ1-1
d_gene: .
abundance: few
CDR3nt: TGTGCCAGCGGCTTTATCGGGGACACTGAAGCTTTCTTT
CDR3aa: CASGFIGDTEAFF

v_gene: TRBV28
j_gene: TRBJ2-1
d_gene: .
abundance: few
CDR3nt: TGTGCCAGCAGTTCCTTACAGGGTAGGGGGTACAATGAGCAGTTCTTC
CDR3aa: CASSSLQGRGYNEQFF

v_gene: TRBV4-1
j_gene: TRBJ1-5
d_gene: .
abundance: .
CDR3nt: TGCGCCAGCAGCCAAGAGCCCCAGTTGGGCAATCAGCCCCAGCATTTT
CDR3aa: CASSQEPQLGNQPQHF

v_gene: TRBV29-1
j_gene: TRBJ1-2
d_gene: TRBD1
abundance: .
CDR3nt: TGCAGCGTTGATGGTCAGGGGGCTCCCTATGGCTACACCTTC
CDR3aa: CSVDGQGAPYGYTF

v_gene: TRBV5-1
j_gene: TRBJ2-6
d_gene: .
abundance: .
CDR3nt: TGCGCCAGCAGCTTGGGGTCCAAACAGGGAAGTGGGGCCAACGTCCTGACTTTC
CDR3aa: CASSLGSKQGSGANVLTF

v_gene: TRBV6-1
j_gene: TRBJ1-1
d_gene: .
abundance: .
CDR3nt: TGTGCCAGCCCTGAGGGAGGGAAGAACACTGAAGCTTTCTTT
CDR3aa: CASPEGGKNTEAFF

v_gene: TRBV20-1
j_gene: TRBJ2-7
d_gene: .
abundance: .
CDR3nt: TGCAGTGCTAGAGATCTCGACTTTTCCTACGAGCAGTACTTC
CDR3aa: CSARDLDFSYEQYF

v_gene: TRBV20-1
j_gene: TRBJ2-5
d_gene: .
abundance: few
CDR3nt: TGCAGTGCCCGGAGGGCCGGTATCAGAGAGACCCAGTACTTC
CDR3aa: CSARRAGIRETQYF

v_gene: TRBV7-8
j_gene: TRBJ2-1
d_gene: TRBD2
abundance: few
CDR3nt: TGTGCCAGCAGCTCGCCTCTTAGCGGGAGCTCCTACAATGAGCAGTTCTTC
CDR3aa: CASSSPLSGSSYNEQFF

v_gene: TRBV7-2
j_gene: TRBJ2-7
d_gene: .
abundance: .
CDR3nt: TGTGCCAGCAGCTTGGTGGAGATTGCGGCCGAGCAGTACTTC
CDR3aa: CASSLVEIAAEQYF

v_gene: TRBV12-3/TRBV12-4
j_gene: TRBJ2-7
d_gene: TRBD1
abundance: few
CDR3nt: TGTGCCAGCAGGGAATCCGGGACAGACTACTCCTACGAGCAGTACTTC
CDR3aa: CASRESGTDYSYEQYF

v_gene: TRBV12-3/TRBV12-4
j_gene: TRBJ2-7
d_gene: .
abundance: few
CDR3nt: TGTGCCAGCAGTTTACGGGGGATTCGCTCCTACGAGCAGTACTTC
CDR3aa: CASSLRGIRSYEQYF

v_gene: TRBV20-1
j_gene: TRBJ2-7
d_gene: .
abundance: .
CDR3nt: TGCAGTGCTCCGACAGGCCCTTACGAGCAGTACTTC
CDR3aa: CSAPTGPYEQYF

v_gene: TRBV28
j_gene: TRBJ2-3
d_gene: TRBD2
abundance: .
CDR3nt: TGTGCCAGCACTATAGCGGGATACATCACAGATACGCAGTATTTT
CDR3aa: CASTIAGYITDTQYF

v_gene: TRBV20-1
j_gene: TRBJ2-1
d_gene: .
abundance: .
CDR3nt: TGCAGTGCTAGACTAAGGGCTGGCTCCTACAATGAGCAGTTCTTC
CDR3aa: CSARLRAGSYNEQFF

v_gene: TRBV9
j_gene: TRBJ2-1
d_gene: .
abundance: .
CDR3nt: TGTGCCAGCAGTCCCCTAGCGTCTGAGATGGGTGAGCAGTTCTTC
CDR3aa: CASSPLASEMGEQFF

v_gene: TRBV20-1
j_gene: TRBJ2-3
d_gene: TRBD1
abundance: few
CDR3nt: TGCAGTGCTAGAGAGGGGACAGGGCCCACAGATACGCAGTATTTT
CDR3aa: CSAREGTGPTDTQYF

v_gene: TRBV10-1
j_gene: TRBJ2-3
d_gene: .
abundance: .
CDR3nt: TGCGCCAGCAGTGGCGCGGCTCCAGGAGATACGCAGTATTTT
CDR3aa: CASSGAAPGDTQYF

v_gene: TRBV4-1
j_gene: TRBJ2-5
d_gene: TRBD2
abundance: many
CDR3nt: TGCGCCAGCAGCCAAGGGTCTAGCGGGGGATCAGAGACCCAGTACTTC
CDR3aa: CASSQGSSGGSETQYF

v_gene: TRBV2
j_gene: TRBJ2-5
d_gene: TRBD2
abundance: few
CDR3nt: TGTGCCAGCAAGCGGGGCAGGAGTTCGGAGACCCAGTACTTC
CDR3aa: CASKRGRSSETQYF

v_gene: TRBV6-6
j_gene: TRBJ1-5
d_gene: .
abundance: few
CDR3nt: TGTGCCAGCAGGCCGGGACGGAGCAATCAGCCCCAGCATTTT
CDR3aa: CASRPGRSNQPQHF

v_gene: TRBV5-1
j_gene: TRBJ1-1
d_gene: .
abundance: few
CDR3nt: TGCGCCAGCGCGCTAGAGACTGAAGCTTTCTTT
CDR3aa: CASALETEAFF

v_gene: TRBV2
j_gene: TRBJ2-1
d_gene: .
abundance: few
CDR3nt: TGTGCCACCAAAGGGACCGAAATAATCAGATCCTACAATGAGCAGTTCTTC
CDR3aa: CATKGTEIIRSYNEQFF

v_gene: TRBV12-3/TRBV12-4
j_gene: TRBJ2-6
d_gene: TRBD1
abundance: few
CDR3nt: TGTGCCAGCAGTCCCCGGGACAGTTTCTCTGGGGCCAACGTCCTGACTTTC
CDR3aa: CASSPRDSFSGANVLTF

v_gene: TRBV28
j_gene: TRBJ2-1
d_gene: TRBD2
abundance: few
CDR3nt: TGTGCCAGCAGTCCGGATCCTAGCGGGAGAGGTGAGCAGTTCTTC
CDR3aa: CASSPDPSGRGEQFF

v_gene: TRBV20-1
j_gene: TRBJ2-7
d_gene: .
abundance: many
CDR3nt: TGCAGTGCTAGGATCCTCTCCTACGAGCAGTACTTC
CDR3aa: CSARILSYEQYF

v_gene: TRBV6-1
j_gene: TRBJ2-5
d_gene: .
abundance: few
CDR3nt: TGTGCCAGCAGCCAGGACGACATAGGGACCCAGTACTTC
CDR3aa: CASSQDDIGTQYF

v_gene: TRBV5-6
j_gene: TRBJ2-3
d_gene: .
abundance: .
CDR3nt: TGTGCCAGCAGCTTCCCCGCATCTAGCACAGATACGCAGTATTTT
CDR3aa: CASSFPASSTDTQYF

v_gene: TRBV2
j_gene: TRBJ1-2
d_gene: .
abundance: once
CDR3nt: TGTGCCAGCAGTGACCTGAGGGTGGGGGATGGATATGGCTACACCTTC
CDR3aa: CASSDLRVGDGYGYTF

v_gene: TRBV3-1
j_gene: TRBJ1-4
d_gene: .
abundance: .
CDR3nt: TGTGCCAGCAACCGGGGCGGGGAAAAACTGTTTTTT
CDR3aa: CASNRGGEKLFF

v_gene: TRBV5-1
j_gene: TRBJ2-3
d_gene: TRBD1
abundance: .
CDR3nt: TGCGCCAGCAGCTCCTCCTGGACAGGGGGAGGCACAGATACGCAGTATTTT
CDR3aa: CASSSSWTGGGTDTQYF

v_gene: TRBV27
j_gene: TRBJ2-7
d_gene: .
abundance: .
CDR3nt: TGTGCCAGCAGTTTATCGATGCGGTCCCTCGCCCACGAGCGGTACTTC
CDR3aa: CASSLSMRSLAHERYF

v_gene: TRBV20-1
j_gene: TRBJ1-2
d_gene: TRBD1
abundance: .
CDR3nt: TGCAGTGCTAGGAACAACAGGGGGCGCTTCGATGGCTACACCTTC
CDR3aa: CSARNNRGRFDGYTF

v_gene: TRBV20-1
j_gene: TRBJ2-7
d_gene: .
abundance: .
CDR3nt: TGCAGTGTTAGTGGAGACTTGGCTCTCGAGCAGTACTTC
CDR3aa: CSVSGDLALEQYF

v_gene: TRBV10-2
j_gene: TRBJ2-1
d_gene: TRBD2
abundance: few
CDR3nt: TGCGCCAGCCAGACTAGCGGGAGGGTCGGCTATGAGCAGTTCTTC
CDR3aa: CASQTSGRVGYEQFF

v_gene: TRBV30
j_gene: TRBJ2-1
d_gene: .
abundance: few
CDR3nt: TGTGCCTGGATAGGGGAAAGGGGGGATGAGCAGTTCTTC
CDR3aa: CAWIGERGDEQFF

v_gene: TRBV30
j_gene: TRBJ2-3
d_gene: TRBD2
abundance: .
CDR3nt: TGTGCCTCCACTTCCGGGACTAGCGACACAGATACGCAGTATTTT
CDR3aa: CASTSGTSDTDTQYF

v_gene: TRBV6-2/TRBV6-3
j_gene: TRBJ2-3
d_gene: TRBD2
abundance: few
CDR3nt: TGTGCCAGCACACAACGGGGGGGCGTGGCAGATACGCAGTATTTT
CDR3aa: CASTQRGGVADTQYF

v_gene: TRBV28
j_gene: TRBJ1-5
d_gene: .
abundance: few
CDR3nt: TGTGCCAGCAGAGAGACAGGCACCAAGAATCAGCCCCAGCATTTT
CDR3aa: CASRETGTKNQPQHF

v_gene: TRBV5-1
j_gene: TRBJ1-2
d_gene: TRBD1
abundance: many
CDR3nt: TGCGCCAGCAGCTTGAGGGACAGGGGTTATGGCTACACCTTC
CDR3aa: CASSLRDRGYGYTF

v_gene: TRBV27
j_gene: TRBJ2-1
d_gene: .
abundance: .
CDR3nt: TGTGCCAGCAGTTTCGAGAGACGGGAGCAGTTCTTC
CDR3aa: CASSFERREQFF

v_gene: TRBV20-1
j_gene: TRBJ1-1
d_gene: .
abundance: few
CDR3nt: TGCAGTGCATTGGGTCGGACTGAAGCTTTCTTT
CDR3aa: CSALGRTEAFF

v_gene: TRBV5-1
j_gene: TRBJ2-7
d_gene: TRBD1
abundance: few
CDR3nt: TGCGCCAGCAGCTTTATGACAGGGTCCTACGAGCAGTACTTC
CDR3aa: CASSFMTGSYEQYF

v_gene: TRBV7-8
j_gene: TRBJ1-5
d_gene: TRBD1
abundance: .
CDR3nt: TGTGCCAGCAGCTCCCACAGGGGGCCGAGCAATCAGCCCCAGCATTTT
CDR3aa: CASSSHRGPSNQPQHF

v_gene: TRBV7-9
j_gene: TRBJ1-1
d_gene: .
abundance: few
CDR3nt: TGTGCCAGCAGCTTACCCCTCAGGGCCGTAAACACTGAAGCTTTCTTT
CDR3aa: CASSLPLRAVNTEAFF

v_gene: TRBV20-1
j_gene: TRBJ1-2
d_gene: TRBD1
abundance: .
CDR3nt: TGCAGTGCTAGAGGATTAGGGGGCCTGGGCTACACCTTC
CDR3aa: CSARGLGGLGYTF

v_gene: TRBV11-1
j_gene: TRBJ2-1
d_gene: TRBD2
abundance: few
CDR3nt: TGTGCCAGCAGCTGGGACTACACCTACAATGAGCAGTTCTTC
CDR3aa: CASSWDYTYNEQFF

v_gene: TRBV20-1
j_gene: TRBJ2-7
d_gene: .
abundance: many
CDR3nt: TGCAGTGCCGAGAGGTCGAGCTACGAGCAGTACTTC
CDR3aa: CSAERSSYEQYF

v_gene: TRBV12-3/TRBV12-4
j_gene: TRBJ1-1
d_gene: .
abundance: .
CDR3nt: TGTGCCAGCAGCCCAGTGAGCACTGAAGCTTTCTTT
CDR3aa: CASSPVSTEAFF

v_gene: TRBV3-1
j_gene: TRBJ2-4
d_gene: .
abundance: few
CDR3nt: TGTGCCAGCAGCTCCCTCGGGGTCCTAGCCAAAAACATTCAGTACTTC
CDR3aa: CASSSLGVLAKNIQYF

v_gene: TRBV2
j_gene: TRBJ1-2
d_gene: TRBD1
abundance: .
CDR3nt: TGTGCCAGCAGTGAATCGGGACAGGGAAGGAATGGCTACACCTTC
CDR3aa: CASSESGQGRNGYTF

v_gene: TRBV25-1
j_gene: TRBJ1-1
d_gene: .
abundance: .
CDR3nt: TGTGCCAGTAAGTGGGGGACGGGGAACACTGAAGCTTTCTTT
CDR3aa: CASKWGTGNTEAFF